These 18 T cell receptor beta chains were sequenced from one sample in a study of T cell responses to AZD1222 COVID-19 vaccine. This table comes from immunoSEQ multiplex PCR, and its TCRdb copy is limited to in-frame clones, with some not included. The table has approximately 160,000 clones, roughly 89% seen once. The sample consisted of peripheral blood, taken on day 0 of AZD1222 vaccination. The receptor set was obtained from an adult in good health.

V is TRBV4-1 and J is TRBJ1-1; D is perhaps TRBD1 (5 bases). Trimming removed 6 bases at V and 0 bases at J, with 14 bases between. CDR3 length equals 15 residues. Per germline, CDR1 MGHRA and CDR2 YSYEKL. The CDR3 DNA reads as TGCGCCAGCAGACCGAGAGGGGATCTGAACACTGAAGCTTTCTTT. Encoded protein: CASRPRGDLNTEAFF.

This clone appeared a single time. The rearrangement uses TRBV28 and TRBJ1-2; 8 bases line up with TRBD1. J lost 4 bases, V lost 3 bases, and 10 bases had no gene match. The germline V gene has CDR1 MDHEN and CDR2 SYDVKM. The CDR3 spans 16 residues. CDR3 nucleotides: TGTGCCAGCAGTTTGGTGGACAGGGATGGGATCTATGGCTACACCTTC. This encodes CASSLVDRDGIYGYTF.

This sequence joins TRBV18 and TRBJ2-1; 7 bases align to TRBD1. CDR3 size: 14 residues. The junction had 11 bases not matched to a gene; V was cut back by 3 bases and J by 12 bases. The germline V gene encodes CDR1 KGHSH and CDR2 LQKENI. The CDR3 nucleotides are TGTGCCAGCTCACCGTCTGAAAAACAGGGGAGGCAGTTCTTC. The encoded protein is CASSPSEKQGRQFF. Using reference TRBV18 and TRBJ2-1 for the parts outside the CDR3, the full variable domain is NAGVMQNPRHLVRRRGQEARLRCSPMKGHSHVYWYRQLPEEGLKFMVYLQKENIIDESGMPKERFSAEFPKEGPSILRIQQVVRGDSAAYFCASSPSEKQGRQFFGPGTRLTVL.

This sequence joins TRBV18 and TRBJ2-1; D is undetermined. The V gene's germline CDR1 is KGHSH and CDR2 LQKENI. The V end was cut by 3 bases, the J end by 0 bases, with 12 bases between. CDR3 size: 16 residues. This CDR3 is CASSPPGQISYNEQFF. In nucleotides, the CDR3 is TGTGCCAGCTCACCTCCGGGTCAGATCTCCTACAATGAGCAGTTCTTC. The variable domain in full, with the rest retrieved from reference TRBV18 and TRBJ2-1, is NAGVMQNPRHLVRRRGQEARLRCSPMKGHSHVYWYRQLPEEGLKFMVYLQKENIIDESGMPKERFSAEFPKEGPSILRIQQVVRGDSAAYFCASSPPGQISYNEQFFGPGTRLTVL.

This rearrangement joins TRBV12-3 or TRBV12-4 to TRBJ1-2; 7 bases align to TRBD1. The CDR3 length is 13 residues. Trimming at V came to 3 bases and at J to 7 bases, leaving 5 bases not matched to a gene. As DNA, the CDR3 is TGTGCCAGCAGTTTGAAGGGGGCGGCTGGCTACACCTTC. This translates into CASSLKGAAGYTF.

The V gene is TRBV12-3 or TRBV12-4, the J gene TRBJ2-3; maybe TRBD2 (6 bases). The ends were cut back, 4 bases at V and 4 bases at J, with 6 bases in the middle. The CDR3 loop spans 12 amino acids. The CDR3 region is CASSWGADTQYF. The CDR3, as DNA: TGTGCCAGCAGTTGGGGGGCAGATACGCAGTATTTT.

V is TRBV7-9 and J is TRBJ2-1; TRBD2 matches 8 bases. Trimming at V came to 7 bases and at J to 6 bases, leaving 5 bases not matched to a gene. CDR3 length: 13 residues. Germline-derived CDR1 and CDR2 are SEHNR and FQNEAQ (reference sequence). The CDR3 nucleotides are TGTGCCAGCAAGCGGGAGAATCTCAATGAGCAGTTCTTC. This sequence encodes CASKRENLNEQFF.

The chain recombines TRBV19 with TRBJ2-1, with TRBD1 identical over 9 bases. The CDR3 is made up of 14 amino acids. V lost 7 bases and J lost 8; bases outside the gene matches: 9. Germline V gene lookup returns CDR1 LNHDA and CDR2 SQIVND (reference sequence). CDR3 residues: CASNTGGSLDEQFF. The DNA for the CDR3 is TGTGCCAGTAATACAGGGGGCTCGTTGGATGAGCAGTTCTTC.

This sequence joins TRBV9 and TRBJ1-2; D is possibly TRBD1 (5 bases). The germline V and J ends were trimmed by 4 bases and 7 bases, with 8 bases remaining between them. Germline lookup yields CDR1 SGDLS and CDR2 YYNGEE. The CDR3 covers 11 residues. For the CDR3, the DNA is TGTGCCAGCAGCACCGACAGTGGCTACACCTTC. Amino acid sequence: CASSTDSGYTF.

The CDR3 protein is CASASQGGGNTIYF. The DNA of the CDR3 is TGTGCCAGCGCCTCCCAGGGCGGTGGAAACACCATATATTTT. The gene calls are TRBV2 and TRBJ1-3; D may be TRBD1 (5 bases). Per germline, CDR1 SNHLY and CDR2 FYNNEI. Trimming pared 8 bases from V and 3 bases from J, leaving 14 bases between. The CDR3 loop spans 14 amino acids.

V usage is TRBV19 and J usage is TRBJ1-2, with unresolved D. Trimming took off 5 bases at V and 5 bases at J, with 9 bases between the two ends. The CDR3 covers 12 residues. CDR1 is LNHDA, CDR2 SQIVND, per germline (reference sequence). CDR3 region: CASSAGLYGYTF. The CDR3 DNA reads TGTGCCAGTAGTGCCGGACTGTATGGCTACACCTTC.

The J gene is TRBJ2-5, the V gene TRBV7-2, with 8 bases fitting TRBD2. The CDR3 runs to 16 residues. Trimming took 1 base from V and 2 from J; bases not matched to a gene: 6. Germline V gene data show CDR1 as SGHTA and CDR2 as FQGNSA. CDR3 nucleotides: TGTGCCAGCAGCTTAGGGAGCGGGAGAGGACAAGAGACCCAGTACTTC. As protein: CASSLGSGRGQETQYF.

The sample holds one count of this clone. The V gene is TRBV24-1, the J gene TRBJ2-2, with 10 bases identical to TRBD1. Germline CDR1 is KGHDR and CDR2 is SFDVKD. V was clipped by 1 base and J by 5 bases; unmatched bases: 6. This CDR3 has 17 amino acids. CDR3 loop: CATSDFPRTGGTGELFF. The CDR3 region has the DNA TGTGCCACCAGTGATTTCCCCCGGACAGGGGGTACCGGGGAGCTGTTTTTT.

This clone showed up just once. The rearrangement uses TRBV6-5 and TRBJ2-1; D gene ambiguous. This CDR3 has 13 amino acids. Germline assignment: CDR1 MNHEY and CDR2 SVGAGI. Trimming stripped 8 bases from V and 3 bases from J, with 11 bases between. CDR3 region: CASRPSGYNEQFF. In nucleotides, the CDR3 is TGTGCCAGCCGGCCATCTGGCTACAATGAGCAGTTCTTC.

The chain is built from TRBV15 and TRBJ1-4; D is undetermined. Trimming removed 0 bases at V and 5 bases at J, with 10 bases between. CDR1 and CDR2 from the germline V gene are LNHNV and YYDKDF (reference sequence). The CDR3 covers 15 residues. The DNA of the CDR3 is TGTGCCACCAGCAGAGATCTGGGAGGGAATGAAAAACTGTTTTTT. Translated, it gives CATSRDLGGNEKLFF.

The gene calls are TRBV19 and TRBJ2-2; tentatively, D is TRBD2 (5 bases). This CDR3 contains 15 residues. Looked up from germline, CDR1 is LNHDA and CDR2 is SQIVND (reference sequence). With 7 bases removed from V and 8 bases from J, the gap between germline ends came to 20 bases. CDR3 sequence: CASTSRRAPEGELFF. The CDR3 nucleotides are TGTGCCAGTACCTCACGGCGGGCCCCTGAAGGGGAGCTGTTTTTT.

This sequence joins TRBV21-1 and TRBJ2-1; the table calls TRBD1, which could not be checked here. TRBV21-1 is marked as a pseudogene. CDR3 length: 17 residues. The CDR3: CASSKGYFRDRGNEQFF. CDR3 DNA: TGTGCCAGCAGCAAAGGGTACTTTCGGGACAGGGGCAATGAGCAGTTCTTC.

J is TRBJ2-4 and V is TRBV4-3; D is undetermined. CDR1 LGHNA and CDR2 YSLEER come from the germline V gene. The V and J ends lost 0 bases and 3 bases respectively, with 15 bases between them. The CDR3 loop spans 17 amino acids. As DNA, the CDR3 is TGCGCCAGCAGCCAAGATTGGGCAGGCCGCGTCAAAAACATTCAGTACTTC. This gives the protein CASSQDWAGRVKNIQYF.